These T cell receptor beta chains were read from a single sample in a study of T cells after yellow fever vaccination. From the 5' RACE reads, TCRdb called clonotypes with MiXCR, one entry per CDR3 protein. The table includes under 550,000 distinct CDR3 sequences, around a fifth detected once. Sequencing used PBMCs, obtained more than 20 days after the first yellow fever vaccination. These receptors all stem from a man between 18 and 29 years old who received the YFV17D yellow fever vaccine. The CDR3 runs from the conserved cysteine through the conserved F or W. D genes are given only for firm matches. Some rows have no size entry. The others give once, few or many, or a class for an expanded clone.

d_call j_call clone_size v_call cdr3_aa cdr3_nt
TRBD1 TRBJ1-5 few TRBV3-1 CASSQEGPGGLGNQPQHF TGTGCCAGCAGCCAAGAAGGTCCAGGGGGCCTTGGCAATCAGCCCCAGCATTTT
. TRBJ1-4 few TRBV4-1 CASSQDPQGLFF TGCGCCAGCAGCCAAGATCCCCAGGGCCTGTTTTTT
. TRBJ1-2 . TRBV7-8 CASSPGGHDGYTF TGTGCCAGCAGCCCCGGTGGGCATGATGGCTACACCTTC
. TRBJ2-7 . TRBV7-2 CASSLVGGLGVEQYF TGTGCCAGCAGCTTAGTCGGGGGCCTCGGGGTCGAGCAGTACTTC
. TRBJ2-7 few TRBV7-2 CASSLVQAGPQYF TGTGCCAGCAGCTTAGTCCAGGCGGGCCCCCAGTACTTC
. TRBJ2-3 . TRBV5-4 CASSLAGLRGTDTQYF TGTGCCAGCAGCTTGGCGGGACTGCGAGGCACAGATACGCAGTATTTT
TRBD1 TRBJ2-3 few TRBV11-2 CASRIGGQGVKKKTDTQYF TGTGCCAGCAGGATAGGGGGACAGGGGGTAAAGAAGAAAACAGATACGCAGTATTTT
. TRBJ2-5 many TRBV5-1 CASSGRPPQETQYF TGCGCCAGCAGCGGCAGGCCCCCCCAAGAGACCCAGTACTTC
. TRBJ2-5 few TRBV29-1 CSVEQLREQETQYF TGCAGCGTTGAACAACTAAGGGAACAAGAGACCCAGTACTTC
. TRBJ2-6 . TRBV5-1 CASNPLNSGANVLTF TGCGCCAGCAATCCCCTAAACTCTGGGGCCAACGTCCTGACTTTC
TRBD2 TRBJ2-1 few TRBV20-1 CSARDPTSYHEQFF TGCAGTGCTAGAGATCCGACTAGCTACCATGAGCAGTTCTTC
. TRBJ1-2 . TRBV12-3/TRBV12-4 CASLGGINYGYTF TGTGCCAGCCTCGGAGGGATCAACTATGGCTACACCTTC
. TRBJ1-2 . TRBV7-2 CASSPRVYGYTF TGTGCCAGCAGCCCCCGCGTCTATGGCTACACCTTC
. TRBJ2-2 few TRBV6-4 CASGTNTGELFF TGTGCCAGTGGGACGAACACCGGGGAGCTGTTTTTT
. TRBJ2-5 . TRBV7-6 CASSLEWRETQYF TGTGCCAGCAGCTTAGAGTGGCGGGAGACCCAGTACTTC
. TRBJ2-3 . TRBV20-1 CSARVAENTDTQYF TGCAGTGCTAGAGTAGCCGAGAACACAGATACGCAGTATTTT
. TRBJ1-6 many TRBV9 CASSGINSPLHF TGTGCCAGCAGCGGTATAAATTCACCCCTCCACTTT
TRBD1 TRBJ2-7 . TRBV19 CASSAGQGSEQYF TGTGCCAGTAGTGCAGGACAGGGCTCCGAGCAGTACTTC
. TRBJ2-2 few TRBV6-2/TRBV6-3 CASSLVPPGTGELFF TGTGCCAGCAGCCTGGTCCCACCGGGGACCGGGGAGCTGTTTTTT
TRBD1 TRBJ1-1 few TRBV3-1 CASSQADRDNTEAFF TGTGCCAGCAGCCAAGCGGACAGGGATAACACTGAAGCTTTCTTT
. TRBJ2-5 . TRBV7-2 CASSFSARETQYF TGTGCCAGCAGCTTCAGCGCACGAGAGACCCAGTACTTC
TRBD1 TRBJ2-2 . TRBV20-1 CSASRGPTNTGELFF TGCAGTGCTAGTAGGGGGCCGACGAACACCGGGGAGCTGTTTTTT